One and the same sample provided the 14 T cell receptor beta chains below, sequenced in a study of T cell repertoires in cytomegalovirus infection. No antigen has been assigned to these receptors. A single record per CDR3 protein comes from TCRdb applying MiXCR to the reads. The sample includes approximately 1,000,000 distinct CDR3 sequences, approximately 31% of them seen just once. Sequenced here: cultured CD8+ T cells from PBMCs, sampled from culture after CMV antigen stimulation. These receptors were obtained from a human donor in good health (CMV status not recorded). Some clones in this sample may be carry-over from other donors' samples.

This rearrangement joins TRBV14 to TRBJ1-3; D remains ambiguous. This CDR3 comprises 13 residues. The germline V gene has CDR1 SGHDN and CDR2 FVKESK. V lost 3 bases and J lost 2, with 5 bases in between. The CDR3 reads CASSQDPGNTIYF. In nucleotides, the CDR3 is TGTGCCAGCAGCCAGGACCCTGGAAACACCATATATTTT.

This rearrangement joins TRBV4-1 to TRBJ2-3; the D gene is possibly TRBD1 (6 bases). CDR1 and CDR2 from the germline V gene are MGHRA and YSYEKL. V lost 0 bases and J lost 5, with 12 bases in between. The CDR3 loop spans 15 amino acids. The CDR3 region is CASSQEFRGKDTQYF. In DNA, the CDR3 is TGCGCCAGCAGCCAAGAATTCAGGGGTAAAGATACGCAGTATTTT.

This clonotype has only a few counts. V is TRBV28 and J is TRBJ1-2; 8 bases map to TRBD1. The CDR3 contains 15 residues. After removal of 2 bases from V and 7 bases from J, the junction contained 9 bases not matched to a gene. CDR1 MDHEN and CDR2 SYDVKM come from the germline V gene. CDR3 sequence: CASSLGYTQGAGYTF. As DNA, the CDR3 is TGTGCCAGCAGTTTAGGGTACACTCAGGGGGCTGGCTACACCTTC.

The chain carries TRBV5-1 and TRBJ2-1, with TRBD1 as a possible D gene (6 bases). The CDR3 covers 14 residues. Germline CDR1 and CDR2: SGHRS and YFSETQ. V lost 2 bases, J lost 10 bases, and 16 bases lay in between. CDR3 residues: CASSFSTGLDEQFF. Written as DNA, the CDR3 is TGCGCCAGCAGCTTTTCAACAGGGCTGGACGAGCAGTTCTTC.

CDR3 sequence: CASSQPPLAGDYNEQFF. DNA of the CDR3: TGTGCCAGCAGCCAACCGCCTCTAGCGGGGGACTACAATGAGCAGTTCTTC. The V gene is TRBV7-9, the J gene TRBJ2-1, with 10 bases fitting TRBD2. The ends lost 5 bases at V and 3 bases at J; junction bases unmatched: 10. Germline V gene lookup returns CDR1 SEHNR and CDR2 FQNEAQ (reference sequence). This CDR3 is 17 amino acids long.

The chain is built from TRBV6-2 or TRBV6-3 and TRBJ1-2; 8 nucleotides align to TRBD1. The germline V gene encodes CDR1 MNHEY and CDR2 SVGEGT. CDR3 size: 15 residues. V was clipped by 8 bases and J by 3 bases; unmatched bases: 11. The DNA for the CDR3 is TGTGCCAGCCTACGCGGGGACAGGAGATACTATGGCTACACCTTC. It yields the protein CASLRGDRRYYGYTF.

This clonotype was seen a few times. V gene TRBV7-9 combines with J gene TRBJ1-1; weak D call: TRBD1 (6 bases). Trimming took off 1 base at V and 3 bases at J, with 21 bases between the two ends. Germline V gene sequence: CDR1 SEHNR, CDR2 FQNEAQ (reference sequence). The CDR3 spans 18 residues. For the CDR3, the DNA is TGTGCCAGCAGCTTAGACACCCTTAGAGCGAGGGGGGACACTGAAGCTTTCTTT. Protein sequence: CASSLDTLRARGDTEAFF.

The V call is TRBV2, the J call TRBJ2-7; the D gene is possibly TRBD1 (6 bases). Germline assignment: CDR1 SNHLY and CDR2 FYNNEI. The V gene lost 8 bases and the J gene lost 3 bases, with 23 bases spanning the gap. The CDR3 totals 16 residues. CDR3 sequence: CASQQGQDLFGYEQYV. DNA for the CDR3: TGTGCCAGCCAACAGGGACAAGACCTCTTCGGCTACGAGCAGTACGTC.

The gene calls are TRBV6-5 and TRBJ2-2; D ambiguous. Trimming pared 4 bases from V and 6 bases from J, leaving 12 bases between. From germline, CDR1 is MNHEY and CDR2 SVGAGI. The CDR3 is 14 amino acids. The CDR3 protein is CASSSRAPPGELFF. The DNA for the CDR3 is TGTGCCAGCAGTTCTCGGGCCCCCCCCGGGGAGCTGTTTTTT.

This chain joins TRBV15 and TRBJ2-3, with no clear D. CDR1 is LNHNV and CDR2 is YYDKDF in the germline V gene (reference sequence). The CDR3 extends over 16 amino acids. The V end lost 1 base, the J end lost 3 bases, and 14 bases lay between the germline ends. This CDR3 reads CATSRVGMAQTDTQYF. The CDR3 DNA sequence: TGTGCCACCAGCAGAGTGGGGATGGCTCAGACAGATACGCAGTATTTT.

This clonotype was counted only a few times. The rearrangement uses TRBV7-9 and TRBJ2-2, with a possible D match to TRBD2 (6 bases). The germline V gene has CDR1 SEHNR and CDR2 FQNEAQ (reference sequence). V lost 5 bases and J lost 4, with 17 bases in between. This CDR3 contains 16 residues. The chain's CDR3 is CASSPLPGEVTGELFF. The CDR3 DNA reads TGTGCCAGCAGCCCCCTGCCGGGAGAAGTCACCGGGGAGCTGTTTTTT. The entire variable domain, with the rest obtained from reference TRBV7-9 and TRBJ2-2, is as follows: DTGVSQNPRHKITKRGQNVTFRCDPISEHNRLYWYRQTLGQGPEFLTYFQNEAQLEKSRLLSDRFSAERPKGSFSTLEIQRTEQGDSAMYLCASSPLPGEVTGELFFGEGSRLTVL.

This clonotype was counted only a few times. The rearrangement joins TRBV28 to TRBJ2-7; D could derive from TRBD1 or TRBD2 (5 bases each). The CDR3 is made up of 13 amino acids. The V end was cut by 3 bases, the J end by 4 bases, with 10 bases between. Germline-derived CDR1 and CDR2 are MDHEN and SYDVKM. CDR3 in amino acids: CASSFEGTYEQYV. CDR3 bases: TGTGCCAGCAGTTTTGAGGGGACGTACGAGCAGTACGTC.

The chain joins TRBV6-5 to TRBJ1-5; no clear D. CDR3 length equals 15 residues. Trimming removed 4 bases from V and 0 bases from J, with 10 bases in between. CDR1 and CDR2 from the germline V gene are MNHEY and SVGAGI. CDR3 residues: CASSSRWDSNQPQHF. CDR3 sequence (DNA): TGTGCCAGCAGTTCCCGGTGGGATAGCAATCAGCCCCAGCATTTT.

The chain joins TRBV18 to TRBJ1-1; 7 nucleotides line up with TRBD1. The J segment lost 7 bases and the V segment lost 3 bases, leaving 5 bases of the junction unmatched. The CDR3 extends over 13 amino acids. CDR1 and CDR2 (germline): KGHSH, LQKENI. The CDR3 DNA reads as TGTGCCAGCTCACCTCAGGGGGTTTATGAAGCTTTCTTT. Translating it yields CASSPQGVYEAFF.